The subject of this entry is one T cell receptor (beta chain). The sample belongs to a study of blood T cells in healthy people across ages. The second PCR ran about 6 to 12 cycles with a sample-barcoded 5' primer and J-beta primers. MiXCR, applied by TCRdb to the 5' RACE reads, yields one record per CDR3 protein. The data show roughly 1 million distinct CDR3 sequences, with around 25% seen just once and about 0.8% held by the top ten. CDR3 length equals 15 residues. The V gene's germline CDR1 is SGDLS and CDR2 YYNGEE. The same data also contributed to another study, on T cells of mothers and their children.

The chain joins TRBV9 to TRBJ2-5; D is perhaps TRBD1 or TRBD2 (5 bases each). The assigned J gene may be wrong: the sequence end matches TRBJ2-1 better. The specimen sequenced was blood. The receptor's source is a girl aged 2 to 10 in good health. This chain's CDR3 is CASSVGGSANNEQFF. The CDR3 region has the DNA TGTGCCAGCAGCGTAGGGGGGTCGGCGAACAATGAGCAGTTCTTC.